These 7 T cell receptor beta chains were sequenced from one sample in a study of shared clonotypes between healthy human individuals. TCRdb's table, derived via immunoSEQ multiplex PCR, lists solely in-frame clones and lacks some. The table records 2 million to 3 million clones, around 90% of them present only once. Sequencing used naive CD4+ T cells sorted from blood. This sample's subset: CD45RA+ positively selected. These receptors were obtained from a man aged 18 to 29 in good health.

The rearrangement uses TRBV7-2 and TRBJ2-6; D perhaps matches TRBD1 (5 bases). Per germline, CDR1 SGHTA and CDR2 FQGNSA. The CDR3 loop spans 17 amino acids. Trimming shortened V by 1 base and J by 0 bases, and 10 bases separated the two germline ends. The CDR3 reads CASSLEGRGSGANVLTF. CDR3 coding DNA: TGTGCCAGCAGCTTAGAGGGAAGGGGCTCTGGGGCCAACGTCCTGACTTTC.

The V gene is TRBV29-1, the J gene TRBJ2-3; tentative D call: TRBD2 (7 bases). Germline assignment: CDR1 SQVTM and CDR2 ANQGSEA. This CDR3 has 14 residues. V lost 3 bases and J lost 4, with 14 bases in between. As DNA, the CDR3 is TGCAGCGTTGACTGGCGCGGGGGCTCAGATACGCAGTATTTT. Translating it yields CSVDWRGGSDTQYF.

Regarding this clone: The sample carries other DNA sequences with the same CDR3. This chain links TRBV30 with TRBJ2-7; 9 bases fit TRBD2. V lost 2 bases and J lost 4; bases outside the gene matches: 6. The CDR3 loop spans 14 amino acids. From germline, CDR1 is GTSNPN and CDR2 SVGIG (reference sequence). The CDR3 reads CAWSLAGGPYEQYF. The CDR3 bases are TGTGCCTGGAGTCTCGCGGGAGGGCCTTACGAGCAGTACTTC.

This chain uses TRBV7-6 with TRBJ2-3, with 13 bases lining up with TRBD2. With 2 bases clipped from V and 10 bases from J, the junction kept 12 bases outside the gene matches. The CDR3 runs to 17 residues. Germline V lookup: CDR1 SGHVS, CDR2 FNYEAQ. The CDR3 spells CASSLTTGLAGAYPQYF. The CDR3 nucleotides are TGTGCCAGCAGCTTAACGACTGGACTAGCGGGAGCGTATCCGCAGTATTTT.

Notes on this clone: At the DNA level, this CDR3 is encoded by other sequences in the same sample as well. The chain joins TRBV6-5 to TRBJ1-1; D not certain. Trimming removed 2 bases from V and 2 bases from J, with 3 bases in between. The CDR3 extends over 12 amino acids. Germline-derived CDR1 and CDR2 are MNHEY and SVGAGI. CDR3 amino acids: CASSYRNTEAFF. The CDR3 coding sequence is TGTGCCAGCAGTTACCGAAACACTGAAGCTTTCTTT.

The chain employs TRBV9 and TRBJ2-7, with a tentative D call TRBD2 (6 bases). Per germline, CDR1 SGDLS and CDR2 YYNGEE. With 0 bases removed from V and 4 bases from J, the gap between germline ends came to 14 bases. The CDR3 covers 15 residues. CDR3 amino acids: CASSVGEAGGYEQYF. The DNA of the CDR3 is TGTGCCAGCAGCGTAGGGGAAGCGGGTGGGTACGAGCAGTACTTC.

This sequence joins TRBV6-5 and TRBJ2-5; D uncertain. V lost 2 bases and J lost 2, with 9 bases in between. This CDR3 comprises 14 residues. Germline V gene sequence: CDR1 MNHEY, CDR2 SVGAGI. The CDR3 DNA follows: TGTGCCAGCAGTTACGGGCAGCCTCAAGAGACCCAGTACTTC. Its translation is CASSYGQPQETQYF.